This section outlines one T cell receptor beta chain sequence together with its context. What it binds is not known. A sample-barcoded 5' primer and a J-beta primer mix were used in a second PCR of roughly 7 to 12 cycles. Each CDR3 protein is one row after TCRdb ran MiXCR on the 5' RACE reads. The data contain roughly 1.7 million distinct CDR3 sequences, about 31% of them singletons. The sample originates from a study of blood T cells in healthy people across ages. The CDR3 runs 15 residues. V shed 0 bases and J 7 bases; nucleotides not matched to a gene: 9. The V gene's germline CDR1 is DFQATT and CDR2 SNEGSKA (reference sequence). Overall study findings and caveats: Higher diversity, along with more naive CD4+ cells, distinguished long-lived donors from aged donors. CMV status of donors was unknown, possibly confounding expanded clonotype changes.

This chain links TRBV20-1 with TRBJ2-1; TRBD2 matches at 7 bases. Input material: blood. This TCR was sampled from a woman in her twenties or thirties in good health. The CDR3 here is CSARDLGGSWNEQFF. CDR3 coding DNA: TGCAGTGCTAGAGACTTGGGCGGGAGCTGGAATGAGCAGTTCTTC.